This T cell receptor (beta chain) was sequenced during a study of blood T cell repertoires in COVID-19. Across the whole study: COVID-19 samples, acute and convalescent, were from the United States, Italy and Spain. T cells, B-cell-depleted T cells, or PBMCs supplied cDNA or gDNA.

The CDR3 is 16 amino acids. J was trimmed by 3 bases and V by 4 bases; bases with no gene match: 7. Per the germline V gene, CDR1 is MDHEN and CDR2 is SYDVKM. Authors' methods: Estimated nucleated cell counts came from reference gene primer amplification. Profiled with immunoSEQ multiplex PCR; TCRdb holds only in-frame clones, not every one. The D gene and trimming were derived from the DNA, and the V and J assignments and clone size from that table. The sample includes roughly 150,000 clones, approximately 84% of them seen just once. Sequenced input: peripheral blood. The chain has TRBV28 and TRBJ2-7, with TRBD2 matching over 12 bases. This TCR derives from a woman in her 50s with COVID-19, enrolled during active disease. The CDR3 region is CASSSQTSGGLYEQYF. The CDR3 DNA reads as TGTGCCAGCAGTTCCCAGACTAGCGGGGGCCTCTACGAGCAGTACTTC.